The next 13 T cell receptor beta chains were all read from a single sample in a study of technical replicates of blood from several donors. Repertoires were generated with immunoSEQ multiplex PCR, while TCRdb's copy carries only in-frame clones and drops some. This table holds roughly 81,000 clones, 70% to 90% found once. Input material: PBMCs. Receptors were obtained from a human donor in good health. Some clones in this sample may be carry-over from other donors' samples.

The chain carries TRBV5-8 and TRBJ1-5; D call uncertain. Trimming stripped 7 bases from V and 1 base from J, with 15 bases between. CDR3 length: 15 amino acids. Germline V gene lookup returns CDR1 SGHTS and CDR2 YDEGEE. The DNA for the CDR3 is TGTGCCAGCGCGGCGGAAGGTATGAGCAATCAGCCCCAGCATTTT. It yields the protein CASAAEGMSNQPQHF.

DNA of the CDR3: TGTGCCAGCAGCTTAAACCCCCCCCGGCGGGAGAACACCGGGGAGCTGTTTTTT. Translating gives CASSLNPPRRENTGELFF. The chain combines TRBV7-3 with TRBJ2-2, with a possible D match to TRBD2 (6 bases). Trimming removed 1 base at V and 1 base at J, with 16 bases between. The CDR3 covers 18 residues. Germline CDR1 reads SGHTA; CDR2 reads FQGTGA.

J is TRBJ1-1 and V is TRBV18; D may be TRBD1 (5 bases). V dropped 1 base and J dropped 6 bases, with 12 bases sitting between them. Germline assignment: CDR1 KGHSH and CDR2 LQKENI. The CDR3 is made up of 14 amino acids. The CDR3 nucleotides read TGTGCCAGCTCACCACAGCAAGGGGCGCCTGAAGCTTTCTTT. The encoded protein is CASSPQQGAPEAFF.

The V and J genes are TRBV19 and TRBJ2-2; possible D gene TRBD1, 5 bases. Germline V gene data show CDR1 as LNHDA and CDR2 as SQIVND (reference sequence). The V and J ends lost 3 bases and 0 bases respectively, with 11 bases between them. This CDR3 has 16 amino acids. The CDR3 spells CASSIRVGANTGELFF. The CDR3 region has the DNA TGTGCCAGTAGTATTCGGGTAGGGGCGAACACCGGGGAGCTGTTTTTT.

The CDR3 DNA follows: TGTGCCAGCTCACCGATGGATTTTTCAGGGTCAGGCGCTGAAGCTTTCTTT. Its protein product is CASSPMDFSGSGAEAFF. The rearrangement uses TRBV18 and TRBJ1-1; possible D gene TRBD1, 5 bases. Trimming removed 3 bases at V and 6 bases at J, with 23 bases between. This CDR3 is 17 amino acids long. Looked up from germline, CDR1 is KGHSH and CDR2 is LQKENI.

The chain links TRBV5-8 to TRBJ2-1; possibly TRBD2 for D (6 bases). This CDR3 has 14 amino acids. Germline V lookup: CDR1 SGHTS, CDR2 YDEGEE. V lost 4 bases, J lost 8 bases, and 16 bases lay in between. DNA for the CDR3: TGTGCCAGCAGCCCTGGACTACCCAACGATGAGCAGTTCTTC. Residues: CASSPGLPNDEQFF.

V and J are TRBV13 and TRBJ1-1; no definite D call. Trimming left V 0 bases short and J 10 bases short, with 12 bases between. The V gene's germline CDR1 is PRHDT and CDR2 FYEKMQ (reference sequence). The CDR3 runs 13 residues. The CDR3 sequence: CASSLGPRVGAFF. CDR3 coding DNA: TGTGCCAGCAGCTTAGGCCCCCGGGTGGGAGCTTTCTTT.

This chain joins TRBV30 and TRBJ2-7; the D gene is possibly TRBD2 (5 bases). V was pared by 3 bases and J by 7 bases, with 16 bases between. The CDR3 runs to 13 residues. Germline CDR1 GTSNPN, CDR2 SVGIG (reference sequence). This CDR3 reads CAWSPLGPGEQYF. As DNA, the CDR3 is TGTGCCTGGAGCCCCCTTGGGCCGGGGGAGCAGTACTTC.

The genes are TRBV19 and TRBJ1-2; 11 nucleotides match TRBD1. This CDR3 is 16 amino acids long. CDR1 and CDR2 (germline): LNHDA, SQIVND (reference sequence). V gave up 5 bases and J gave up 4 bases; unmatched junction bases: 9. The CDR3 nucleotides read TGTGCCAGTAGTCCAGGGACAGGGGGATCGGGCTATGGCTACACCTTC. Amino acids: CASSPGTGGSGYGYTF.

This clone was counted a few times. The chain joins TRBV6-5 to TRBJ2-2, with 7 bases that match TRBD1. Trimming removed 9 bases from V and 1 base from J; junction bases left unmatched: 5. This CDR3 is 14 amino acids long. The germline V gene has CDR1 MNHEY and CDR2 SVGAGI. The CDR3, as DNA: TGTGCCAGTAGGACAGGTGGGAACACCGGGGAGCTGTTTTTT. Protein: CASRTGGNTGELFF.

This clone showed up just a few times. This sequence joins TRBV4-3 and TRBJ2-1; 10 bases are shared with TRBD2. Germline trimming cut 0 bases from V and 7 bases from J; bases unmatched to any gene: 9. There are 17 residues in the CDR3. Germline V CDR1 and CDR2: LGHNA, YSLEER. For the CDR3, the DNA is TGCGCCAGCAGCCAAGATGATTGGCTAGCGGGGGTAAATGAGCAGTTCTTC. Protein sequence: CASSQDDWLAGVNEQFF.

The J gene is TRBJ2-7, the V gene TRBV5-6, with 7 bases matching TRBD1. This CDR3 contains 14 residues. CDR1 is SGHDT and CDR2 is YYEEEE in the germline V gene. The junction had 2 bases not matched to a gene; V was cut back by 0 bases and J by 2 bases. The CDR3 reads CASSLAGTAYEQYF. The CDR3 DNA reads as TGTGCCAGCAGCTTGGCGGGGACAGCCTACGAGCAGTACTTC.

The chain carries TRBV5-4 and TRBJ2-5, with 7 bases lining up with TRBD1. Trimming took 6 bases from V and 2 from J; bases not matched to a gene: 4. Germline-derived CDR1 and CDR2 are SGHNT and YYREEE (reference sequence). The CDR3 extends over 13 amino acids. The chain's CDR3 is CASTRDSQETQYF. The CDR3 DNA reads as TGTGCCAGCACCCGGGACAGTCAAGAGACCCAGTACTTC.